This T cell receptor (beta chain) appears in the sequencing data of a study of breast tumors, draining lymph nodes, adjacent tissues. Study-level results: Tumors had less TCR diversity than lymph nodes, more than nontumor tissue.

TCRdb reanalysed the multiplex PCR reads using MiXCR and keeps one entry per CDR3 protein. The sample carries around 130,000 distinct CDR3 sequences, about 20% recorded once. Breast cancer patients provided tissue from their axillary draining lymph nodes. This clonotype was counted ten times or more. No antigen is known for it. This TCR came from a female donor with breast cancer. Some clones in this sample may be carry-over from other donors' samples. What was sequenced was axillary lymph node tissue.

CDR3 region: CASSERLSGITDTQYF. The CDR3 nucleotides are TGCGCCAGCAGTGAGAGACTCTCCGGGATCACAGATACGCAGTATTTT. V is TRBV10-1 and J is TRBJ2-3, with D possibly matching TRBD2 (5 bases). Germline CDR1 WNHNN, CDR2 SYGVQD (reference sequence). The CDR3 has 16 amino acids. The V end lost 2 bases, the J end lost 2 bases, and 14 bases lay between the germline ends.